This TCR beta chain came from a study of blood T cell repertoires in COVID-19. At the level of the study: Acute and convalescent COVID-19 specimens originated in the United States, Italy and Spain.

The V segment lost 2 bases and the J segment 8 bases; nucleotides outside the gene matches: 13. Germline CDR1 is GTSNPN and CDR2 is SVGIG (reference sequence). The CDR3 is made up of 17 amino acids. In the source study's methods: Amplified reference gene primers provided the basis for estimating nucleated cell counts. This table comes from immunoSEQ multiplex PCR, and its TCRdb copy is limited to in-frame clones, with some not included. V, J and clone size are taken as reported in that table, and D and trimming were inferred from the DNA itself. Of roughly 100,000 clones detected, 85% to 90% appear once; the ten largest clones hold 3.5%.

This rearrangement joins TRBV30 to TRBJ2-3; 13 bases fit TRBD2. The source is a human donor in a cohort sampled during active COVID-19. The sequenced material came from peripheral blood. Here the CDR3 reads CAWSLHGLAGDHATQYF. CDR3 nucleotide sequence: TGTGCCTGGAGTCTCCACGGACTAGCGGGGGACCATGCTACGCAGTATTTT.